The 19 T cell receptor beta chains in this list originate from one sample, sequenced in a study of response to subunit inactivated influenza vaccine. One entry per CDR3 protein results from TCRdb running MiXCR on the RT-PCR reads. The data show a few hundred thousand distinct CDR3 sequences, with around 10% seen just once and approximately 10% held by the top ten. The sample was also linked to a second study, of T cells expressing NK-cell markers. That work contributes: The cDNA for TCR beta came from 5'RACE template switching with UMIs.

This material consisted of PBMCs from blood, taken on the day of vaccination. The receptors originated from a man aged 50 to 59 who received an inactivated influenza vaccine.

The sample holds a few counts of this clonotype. The CDR3 loop reads CASSLILSANNEQFF. Written as DNA, the CDR3 is TGTGCCAGCAGTTTGATACTCTCGGCCAACAATGAGCAGTTCTTC. The chain employs TRBV27 and TRBJ2-1; D gene unclear. This CDR3 has 15 residues. The germline V and J ends were trimmed by 3 bases and 5 bases, with 14 bases remaining between them. In germline, CDR1 is MNHEY, CDR2 SMNVEV (reference sequence).

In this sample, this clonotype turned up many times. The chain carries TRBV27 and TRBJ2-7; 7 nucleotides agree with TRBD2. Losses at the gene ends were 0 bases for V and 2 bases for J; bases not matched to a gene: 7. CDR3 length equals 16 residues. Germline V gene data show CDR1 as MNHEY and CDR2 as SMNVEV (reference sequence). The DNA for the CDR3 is TGTGCCAGCAGTTTATCCCCAGCTAGCGGAACCTACGAGCAGTACTTC. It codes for CASSLSPASGTYEQYF.

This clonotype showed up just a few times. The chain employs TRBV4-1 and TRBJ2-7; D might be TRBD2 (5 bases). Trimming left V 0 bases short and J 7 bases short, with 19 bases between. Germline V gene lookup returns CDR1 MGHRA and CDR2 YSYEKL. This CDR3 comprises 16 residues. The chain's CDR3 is CASSQEGQTSRGEQYF. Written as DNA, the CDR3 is TGCGCCAGCAGCCAAGAAGGCCAGACATCAAGAGGGGAGCAGTACTTC.

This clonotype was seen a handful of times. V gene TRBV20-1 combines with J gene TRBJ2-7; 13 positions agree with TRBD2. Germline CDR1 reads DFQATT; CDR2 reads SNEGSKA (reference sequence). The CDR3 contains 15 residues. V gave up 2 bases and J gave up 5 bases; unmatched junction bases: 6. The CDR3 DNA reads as TGCAGTGCTAGAACCGGGACTAGCGGGGACCACGAGCAGTACTTC. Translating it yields CSARTGTSGDHEQYF.

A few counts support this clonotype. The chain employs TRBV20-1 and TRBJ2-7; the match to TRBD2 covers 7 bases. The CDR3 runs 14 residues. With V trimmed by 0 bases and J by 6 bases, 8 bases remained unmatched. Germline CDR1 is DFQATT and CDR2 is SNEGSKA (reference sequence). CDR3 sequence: CSAREGRERREQYF. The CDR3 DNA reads TGCAGTGCTAGAGAGGGGCGGGAGCGGCGCGAGCAGTACTTC.

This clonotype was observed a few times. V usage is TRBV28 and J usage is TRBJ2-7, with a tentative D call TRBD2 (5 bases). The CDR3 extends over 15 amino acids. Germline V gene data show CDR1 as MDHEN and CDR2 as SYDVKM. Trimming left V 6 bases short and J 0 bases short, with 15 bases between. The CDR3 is CASSRLGLPSYEQYF. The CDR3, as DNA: TGTGCCAGCAGCCGACTCGGACTCCCCTCCTACGAGCAGTACTTC.

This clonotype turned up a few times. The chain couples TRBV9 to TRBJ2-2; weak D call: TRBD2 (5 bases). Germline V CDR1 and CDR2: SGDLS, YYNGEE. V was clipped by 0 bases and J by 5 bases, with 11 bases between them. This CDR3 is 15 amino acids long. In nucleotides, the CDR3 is TGTGCCAGCAGCGTAGGGACCCCGGGGACCGGGGAGCTGTTTTTT. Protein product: CASSVGTPGTGELFF.

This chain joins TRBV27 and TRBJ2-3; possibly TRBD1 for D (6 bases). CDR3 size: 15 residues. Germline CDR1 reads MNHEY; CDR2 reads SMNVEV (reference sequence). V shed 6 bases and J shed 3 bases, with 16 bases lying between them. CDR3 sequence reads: CASRSYTGQTDTQYF. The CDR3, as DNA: TGTGCCAGCAGATCTTACACGGGACAAACAGATACGCAGTATTTT.

CDR3 sequence: CASSLPKLDRMNTEAFF. CDR3 nucleotide sequence: TGTGCCAGCAGTTTACCTAAACTAGACAGAATGAACACTGAAGCTTTCTTT. The genes are TRBV28 and TRBJ1-1, with a possible D match to TRBD1 (5 bases). V was pared by 2 bases and J by 0 bases, with 16 bases between. This CDR3 is built from 17 residues. CDR1 and CDR2 from the germline V gene are MDHEN and SYDVKM.

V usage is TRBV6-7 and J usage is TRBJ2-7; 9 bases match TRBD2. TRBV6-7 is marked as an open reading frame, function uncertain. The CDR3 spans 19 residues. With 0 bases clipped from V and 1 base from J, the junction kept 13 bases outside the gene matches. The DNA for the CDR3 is TGTGCCAGCAGTTACTCGATAGGTAGCGGGGGAAGTAAGTCCTACGAGCAGTACTTC. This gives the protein CASSYSIGSGGSKSYEQYF.

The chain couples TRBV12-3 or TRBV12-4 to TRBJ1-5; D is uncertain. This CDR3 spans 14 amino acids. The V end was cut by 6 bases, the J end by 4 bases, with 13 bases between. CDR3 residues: CASRSQVGNQPQHF. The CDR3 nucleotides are TGTGCCAGCAGAAGTCAGGTTGGAAATCAGCCCCAGCATTTT.

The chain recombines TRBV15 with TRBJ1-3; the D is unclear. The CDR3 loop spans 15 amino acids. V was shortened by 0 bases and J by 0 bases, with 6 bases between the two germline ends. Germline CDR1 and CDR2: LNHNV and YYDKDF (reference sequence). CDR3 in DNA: TGTGCCACCAGCAGAGATTTCAGCTCTGGAAACACCATATATTTT. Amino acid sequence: CATSRDFSSGNTIYF.

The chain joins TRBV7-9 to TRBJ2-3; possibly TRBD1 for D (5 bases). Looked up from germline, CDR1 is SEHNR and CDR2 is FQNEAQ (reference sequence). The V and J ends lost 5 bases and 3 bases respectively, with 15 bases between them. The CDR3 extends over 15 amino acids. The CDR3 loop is CASSLGVGQTDTQYF. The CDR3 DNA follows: TGTGCCAGCAGCCTAGGGGTCGGTCAGACAGATACGCAGTATTTT.

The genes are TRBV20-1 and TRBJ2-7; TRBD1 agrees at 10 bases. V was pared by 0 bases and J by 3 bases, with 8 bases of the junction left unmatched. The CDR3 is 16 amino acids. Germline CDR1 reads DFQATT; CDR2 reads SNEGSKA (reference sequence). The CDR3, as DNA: TGCAGTGCTAGAGAAAAATGGACAGGGGGTATCTACGAGCAGTACTTC. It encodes CSAREKWTGGIYEQYF.

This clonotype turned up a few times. As DNA, the CDR3 is TGTGCCAGCAGAAAGACTAGCGGAGATACGCAGTATTTT. It encodes CASRKTSGDTQYF. This chain joins TRBV12-3 or TRBV12-4 and TRBJ2-3; 9 bases line up with TRBD2. V lost 6 bases, J lost 5 bases, and 3 bases stayed unmatched. The CDR3 is 13 amino acids.

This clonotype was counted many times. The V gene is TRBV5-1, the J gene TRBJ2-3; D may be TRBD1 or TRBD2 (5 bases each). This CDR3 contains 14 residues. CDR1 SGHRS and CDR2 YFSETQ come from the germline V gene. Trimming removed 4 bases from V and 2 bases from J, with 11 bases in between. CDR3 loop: CASSRDQPTDTQYF. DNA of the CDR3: TGCGCCAGCAGCCGGGACCAGCCCACAGATACGCAGTATTTT.

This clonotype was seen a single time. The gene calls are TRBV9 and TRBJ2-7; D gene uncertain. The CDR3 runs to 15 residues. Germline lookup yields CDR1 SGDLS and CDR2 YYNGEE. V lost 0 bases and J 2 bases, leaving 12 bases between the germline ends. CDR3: CASSVDQVPAYEQYF. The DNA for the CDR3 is TGTGCCAGCAGCGTAGACCAGGTCCCGGCCTACGAGCAGTACTTC.

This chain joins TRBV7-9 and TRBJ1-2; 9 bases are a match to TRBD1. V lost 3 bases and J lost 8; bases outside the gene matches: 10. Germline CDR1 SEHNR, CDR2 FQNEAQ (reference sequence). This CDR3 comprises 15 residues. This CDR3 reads CASSLPPGTGYGYTF. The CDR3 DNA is TGTGCCAGCAGCTTGCCCCCCGGGACAGGGTACGGCTACACCTTC.

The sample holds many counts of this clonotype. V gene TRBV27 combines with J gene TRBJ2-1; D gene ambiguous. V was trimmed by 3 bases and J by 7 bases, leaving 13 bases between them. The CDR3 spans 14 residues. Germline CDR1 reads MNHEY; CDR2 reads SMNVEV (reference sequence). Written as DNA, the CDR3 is TGTGCCAGCAGTTTCGAGCAGGAAAATAATGAGCAGTTCTTC. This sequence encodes CASSFEQENNEQFF.